These 10 T cell receptor beta chains came from one sample sequenced in a study of blood T cells in healthy people across ages. The use of a sample-barcoded 5' primer and a J-beta primer mix characterized a second PCR of about 6 to 12 cycles. MiXCR, run by TCRdb on the 5' RACE reads, gives a single entry per CDR3 protein. There are about 1,400,000 distinct CDR3 sequences in the sample; roughly 45% occur only once, and 7.9% lies in the top ten. Sequencing was performed on blood. The receptors stem from a young woman in good health.

This sequence joins TRBV15 and TRBJ2-1; no firm D call. V shed 0 bases and J shed 3 bases, with 6 bases lying between them. The CDR3 contains 14 residues. Germline-derived CDR1 and CDR2 are LNHNV and YYDKDF (reference sequence). DNA for the CDR3: TGTGCCACCAGCAGAGATCGGCTCTACAATGAGCAGTTCTTC. Translating it yields CATSRDRLYNEQFF.

On this clonotype: A read error may account for a junction end that differs from germline. The rearrangement uses TRBV7-2 and TRBJ2-4, with 12 bases aligning to TRBD2. The CDR3 is 16 residues long. The germline V gene has CDR1 SGHTA and CDR2 FQGNSA. CDR3: CANSLTSGGAKNIQYF. The CDR3 nucleotides read TGTGCCAACAGCTTAACTAGCGGGGGGGCCAAAAACATTCAGTACTTC.

This clonotype was seen more than once but under ten times. V and J are TRBV4-1 and TRBJ1-1, with D possibly matching TRBD1 (5 bases). CDR3 length: 15 amino acids. Germline-derived CDR1 and CDR2 are MGHRA and YSYEKL. V lost 2 bases, J lost 1 base, and 11 bases lay in between. The CDR3 here is CASSQTSQGNTEAFF. CDR3 coding DNA: TGCGCCAGCAGCCAAACCTCCCAGGGGAACACTGAAGCTTTCTTT.

The V gene is TRBV11-2, the J gene TRBJ2-7; 14 bases agree with TRBD2. The CDR3 totals 17 residues. CDR1 SGHAT and CDR2 FQNNGV come from the germline V gene. V gave up 5 bases and J gave up 6 bases; unmatched junction bases: 12. The CDR3, as DNA: TGTGCCAGCAGCCTCCGACTAGCGGGGGGGCTACTGCTCGAGCAGTACTTC. Amino acids: CASSLRLAGGLLLEQYF.

This chain uses TRBV20-1 with TRBJ2-5; 8 bases match TRBD2. CDR1 and CDR2 from the germline V gene are DFQATT and SNEGSKA (reference sequence). V shed 0 bases, J shed 5 bases, and the junction held 8 bases outside the gene matches. The CDR3 extends over 15 amino acids. DNA for the CDR3: TGCAGTGCTAGAGATGAGGGGACTAGTGTCGAGACCCAGTACTTC. This gives the protein CSARDEGTSVETQYF.

This clonotype was found many times. The chain carries TRBV10-3 and TRBJ2-3; D is possibly TRBD1 or TRBD2 (5 bases each). Germline assignment: CDR1 ENHRY and CDR2 SYGVKD. V was shortened by 0 bases and J by 1 base, with 5 bases between the two germline ends. There are 14 residues in the CDR3. The CDR3 loop reads CAISESGGTDTQYF. CDR3 nucleotide sequence: TGTGCCATCAGTGAGTCGGGGGGCACAGATACGCAGTATTTT.

This clonotype was observed at least ten times. One end of the junction varies from germline; a read error may be responsible. The chain uses TRBV5-1 and TRBJ1-5; D might be TRBD1 (5 bases). The CDR3 totals 15 residues. Germline CDR1 SGHRS, CDR2 YFSETQ. The CDR3 bases are TGTGCCAGCAGCTTAGGCCAGGGCGGCAATCAGCCCCAGCATTTT. Translation: CASSLGQGGNQPQHF. Combining the CDR3 with reference TRBV5-1 and TRBJ1-5 gives the whole variable domain KAGVTQTPRYLIKTRGQQVTLSCSPISGHRSVSWYQQTPGQGLQFLFEYFSETQRNKGNFPGRFSGRQFSNSRSEMNVSTLELGDSALYLCASSLGQGGNQPQHFGDGTRLSIL.

Only a few counts were recorded for this clonotype. V gene TRBV6-2 or TRBV6-3 combines with J gene TRBJ2-5; tentatively, D is TRBD1 or TRBD2 (5 bases each). The J call is doubtful: the DNA matches TRBJ2-7 better. Germline-derived CDR1 and CDR2 are MNHEY and SVGEGT. This CDR3 has 16 residues. The CDR3 DNA reads TGTGCCAGCAGCCAGTCCCCGGGGACCCTGAAAAACGAGCAGTACTTC. Translation: CASSQSPGTLKNEQYF.

The gene calls are TRBV6-1 and TRBJ1-1; D remains ambiguous. Trimming shortened V by 4 bases and J by 3 bases, and 24 bases separated the two germline ends. The CDR3 totals 18 residues. Germline CDR1 and CDR2: MNHNS and SASEGT. CDR3 nucleotide sequence: TGTGCCAGCAGTGCCCGGCGACAAACCGCGACGGCGTACACTGAAGCTTTCTTT. Amino acids: CASSARRQTATAYTEAFF.

This clonotype was counted once. V usage is TRBV7-2 and J usage is TRBJ2-3; 14 bases agree with TRBD2. This CDR3 has 18 residues. J was trimmed by 5 bases and V by 0 bases; bases with no gene match: 7. Germline CDR1 SGHTA, CDR2 FQGNSA. Written as DNA, the CDR3 is TGTGCCAGCAGCTTAGCTGGGACTAGCGGGGGCCGGAGAGATACGCAGTATTTT. Translated: CASSLAGTSGGRRDTQYF.